This is a list of T cell receptor beta chains from one sample in a study of cytomegalovirus exposure and HLA in healthy donors. Libraries were prepared by immunoSEQ multiplex PCR; TCRdb keeps only in-frame clonotypes and omits some of them. The data hold about 82,000 clones, with roughly 74% observed a single time. Sequenced input: PBMCs. Every receptor here comes from a woman aged 45 to 65 in good health and CMV-seropositive. The CDR3 runs from the conserved cysteine through the conserved F or W. The order of the fields is D gene, J gene, V gene, clone size, CDR3 DNA, CDR3 protein. D genes are given only for firm matches. Some rows have no size entry. The others give once, few or many, or a class for an expanded clone.

d_call: NA; j_call: TRBJ2-7; v_call: TRBV6-5; clone_size: NA; cdr3_nt: TGTGCCAGCAGTTACTCCTTAGACAGCTCGTACGAGCAGTACTTC; cdr3_aa: CASSYSLDSSYEQYF
d_call: TRBD1; j_call: TRBJ1-4; v_call: TRBV6-6; clone_size: few; cdr3_nt: TGTGCCAGCAGTCCACAGGGGGCGCTGGGAAAACTGTTTTTT; cdr3_aa: CASSPQGALGKLFF
d_call: TRBD2; j_call: TRBJ2-1; v_call: TRBV11-3; clone_size: NA; cdr3_nt: TGTGCCAGCAGCTCAGGACTAGCGGCCTACAATGAGCAGTTCTTC; cdr3_aa: CASSSGLAAYNEQFF
d_call: NA; j_call: TRBJ1-1; v_call: TRBV4-1; clone_size: few; cdr3_nt: TGCGCCAGCAGCCTCACAGAAGCAGGGGACACTGAAGCTTTCTTT; cdr3_aa: CASSLTEAGDTEAFF
d_call: NA; j_call: TRBJ1-2; v_call: TRBV30; clone_size: NA; cdr3_nt: TGTGCCTGGGCCCAGGGGCACTATGGCTACACCTTC; cdr3_aa: CAWAQGHYGYTF
d_call: TRBD2; j_call: TRBJ2-7; v_call: TRBV5-1; clone_size: NA; cdr3_nt: TGCGCCAGCAGCTTGGGCGGGAGTCAGTCCGAGCAGTACTTC; cdr3_aa: CASSLGGSQSEQYF
d_call: NA; j_call: TRBJ2-7; v_call: TRBV7-9; clone_size: NA; cdr3_nt: TGTGCCAGCAGCTTAGCACAGGGGAGGTACGAGCAGTACTTC; cdr3_aa: CASSLAQGRYEQYF
d_call: NA; j_call: TRBJ1-2; v_call: TRBV9; clone_size: NA; cdr3_nt: TGTGCCAGCAGCGTAGTGCCGGCGGGTGGCTACACCTTC; cdr3_aa: CASSVVPAGGYTF
d_call: NA; j_call: TRBJ1-1; v_call: TRBV29-1; clone_size: NA; cdr3_nt: TGCAGCGTTGAACTCCACAGGTTAAACACTGAAGCTTTCTTT; cdr3_aa: CSVELHRLNTEAFF
d_call: NA; j_call: TRBJ2-4; v_call: TRBV4-1; clone_size: NA; cdr3_nt: TGCGCCAGCAGCCAAGCACAGGGTTTTGGGTCCAAAAACATTCAGTACTTC; cdr3_aa: CASSQAQGFGSKNIQYF
d_call: TRBD2; j_call: TRBJ2-1; v_call: TRBV27; clone_size: NA; cdr3_nt: TGTGCCAGCAGTTTAGTACTAGCGGGAGTTCATGAGCAGTTCTTC; cdr3_aa: CASSLVLAGVHEQFF
d_call: TRBD1; j_call: TRBJ1-1; v_call: TRBV2; clone_size: NA; cdr3_nt: TGTGCCAGCAGGGCTACAGGGGACACTGAAGCTTTCTTT; cdr3_aa: CASRATGDTEAFF
d_call: NA; j_call: TRBJ2-5; v_call: TRBV7-8; clone_size: NA; cdr3_nt: TGTGCCAGCAGCGCAGATCGGGGGTCCGGTAGCGAGACCCAGTACTTC; cdr3_aa: CASSADRGSGSETQYF
d_call: NA; j_call: TRBJ2-6; v_call: TRBV18; clone_size: NA; cdr3_nt: TGTGCCAGCTCACCAACCCCAGGGTTGAGCGGGTGGGCCAACGTCCTGACTTTC; cdr3_aa: CASSPTPGLSGWANVLTF
d_call: NA; j_call: TRBJ2-7; v_call: TRBV7-9; clone_size: NA; cdr3_nt: TGTGCCAGCAGCTCAGGCGGACTTGACTACTACGAGCAGTACTTC; cdr3_aa: CASSSGGLDYYEQYF
d_call: NA; j_call: TRBJ1-1; v_call: TRBV2; clone_size: NA; cdr3_nt: TGTGCCAGCAGTGGTCCGGGAATTAGTAGAGCTTTCTTT; cdr3_aa: CASSGPGISRAFF
d_call: TRBD2; j_call: TRBJ2-1; v_call: TRBV12-5; clone_size: NA; cdr3_nt: TGTGCTAGTGGTCCCGCGGTAGCGGGAGATTTAAATGAGCAGTTCTTC; cdr3_aa: CASGPAVAGDLNEQFF
d_call: NA; j_call: TRBJ1-1; v_call: TRBV5-1; clone_size: few; cdr3_nt: TGCGCCAGCAGCTGGGAGGGTGGGAGGGAAGCTTTCTTT; cdr3_aa: CASSWEGGREAFF
d_call: NA; j_call: TRBJ1-4; v_call: TRBV28; clone_size: once; cdr3_nt: TGTGCCAGCAGTTCAACTGTTCCTGAAAAACTGTTTTTT; cdr3_aa: CASSSTVPEKLFF
d_call: TRBD1; j_call: TRBJ2-7; v_call: TRBV4-1; clone_size: NA; cdr3_nt: TGCGCCAGCAGTGGGACAGGGGGCCGGGGCGAGCAGTACTTC; cdr3_aa: CASSGTGGRGEQYF
d_call: NA; j_call: TRBJ2-3; v_call: TRBV6-1; clone_size: few; cdr3_nt: TGTGCCAGCACCCGGGGGGCTGGCACAGATACGCAGTATTTT; cdr3_aa: CASTRGAGTDTQYF
d_call: TRBD2; j_call: TRBJ2-3; v_call: TRBV29-1; clone_size: NA; cdr3_nt: TGCAGCGTCTATCTAGCGGGAAGGACAGATACGCAGTATTTT; cdr3_aa: CSVYLAGRTDTQYF
d_call: NA; j_call: TRBJ2-1; v_call: TRBV7-3; clone_size: NA; cdr3_nt: TGTGCCAGCAGCTTACTCAGGGGCCCTTCGGGTGAGCAGTTCTTC; cdr3_aa: CASSLLRGPSGEQFF
d_call: NA; j_call: TRBJ1-2; v_call: TRBV4-1; clone_size: NA; cdr3_nt: TGCGCCAGCAGCCAAGCAAGCGTCTATGGCTACACCTTC; cdr3_aa: CASSQASVYGYTF
d_call: NA; j_call: TRBJ1-4; v_call: TRBV29-1; clone_size: NA; cdr3_nt: TGCAGCGTTGCTAGCCTCGGCGGGGAAAAACTGTTTTTT; cdr3_aa: CSVASLGGEKLFF
d_call: TRBD1; j_call: TRBJ2-7; v_call: TRBV28; clone_size: NA; cdr3_nt: TGTGCCAGCAGTTCCGGACAGGGGATCTACGAGCAGTACTTC; cdr3_aa: CASSSGQGIYEQYF
d_call: TRBD2; j_call: TRBJ2-3; v_call: TRBV4-1; clone_size: NA; cdr3_nt: TGCGCCAGCAGCCAAGATAGTGTAGGGACTACCCAGTATTTT; cdr3_aa: CASSQDSVGTTQYF
d_call: NA; j_call: TRBJ2-5; v_call: TRBV29-1; clone_size: few; cdr3_nt: TGCAGCGCCGGCGTGGGGAAGGGGGAGACCCAGTACTTC; cdr3_aa: CSAGVGKGETQYF
d_call: TRBD2; j_call: TRBJ2-1; v_call: TRBV12-5; clone_size: NA; cdr3_nt: TGTGCTAGTGGTTTGGTCGGAAAGGGAACTAGCGCCTACAATGAGCAGTTCTTC; cdr3_aa: CASGLVGKGTSAYNEQFF
d_call: NA; j_call: TRBJ2-5; v_call: TRBV19; clone_size: once; cdr3_nt: TGTGCCAGTAGGCCCAGAGGAACGGAGACCCAGTACTTC; cdr3_aa: CASRPRGTETQYF
d_call: NA; j_call: TRBJ2-1; v_call: TRBV28; clone_size: NA; cdr3_nt: TGTGCCAGCCGGAGCGGCGACTGGAACTACAATGAGCAGTTCTTC; cdr3_aa: CASRSGDWNYNEQFF
d_call: NA; j_call: TRBJ2-7; v_call: TRBV7-6; clone_size: NA; cdr3_nt: TGTGCCAGCAGTCAGGGACTTGATCCCTACGAGCAGTACTTC; cdr3_aa: CASSQGLDPYEQYF
d_call: TRBD1; j_call: TRBJ2-4; v_call: TRBV5-6; clone_size: once; cdr3_nt: TGTGCCAGCAGCTTGGCCGGGACAGGGAACGAAAACATTCAGTACTTC; cdr3_aa: CASSLAGTGNENIQYF